The rows below give T cell receptor beta chains drawn from one sample of a study of radiotherapy plus CTLA-4 blockade in lung cancer. The protocol was immunoSEQ multiplex PCR, while the TCRdb copy is restricted to in-frame clones and leaves out a portion. The sample has roughly 90,000 clones, approximately 75% seen once. Sequencing used peripheral blood, obtained from a patient treated with radiotherapy plus ipilimumab. The receptor set was obtained from a human donor with non-small cell lung cancer that progressed on radiotherapy plus ipilimumab. The CDR3 runs from the conserved cysteine through the conserved F or W.

J gene | V gene | CDR3 protein
TRBJ1-2 | TRBV5-1 | CASSPGTAHTGDGYTF
TRBJ1-5 | TRBV28 | CASSLSRTGARNQPQHF
TRBJ2-2 | TRBV9 | CASSVAPTGRGFTGELFF
TRBJ1-5 | TRBV4-1 | CASSQEGTQRGQPQHF
TRBJ1-5 | TRBV5-8 | CASSSTGGRQPQHF
TRBJ2-1 | TRBV7-2 | CASSSGTGSYNEQFF
TRBJ2-7 | TRBV18 | CASSPYRQAVYEQYF
TRBJ2-7 | TRBV6-1 | CAGRGTYEQYF
TRBJ1-1 | TRBV15 | CATSMQRGGNTEAFF
TRBJ1-2 | TRBV27 | CASSFFQTGGIGYGYTF
TRBJ1-1 | TRBV19 | CASRVQGVTEAFF
TRBJ1-1 | TRBV18 | CASSPTGGFPPADTEAFF
TRBJ1-5 | TRBV10-1 | CASSGLTPLPFPAQHF
TRBJ2-1 | TRBV18 | CASSPQSGRATNEQFF
TRBJ1-5 | TRBV28 | CASRPASLGQPQHF
TRBJ1-1 | TRBV7-6 | CASSVMSNTEAFF
TRBJ2-7 | TRBV28 | CASSRLAGEGEQYF
TRBJ1-5 | TRBV2 | CASSGQASNQPQHF
TRBJ1-5 | TRBV27 | CASSSGTPQGQPQHF
TRBJ2-1 | TRBV7-3 | CASSGGLPNEQFF
TRBJ2-1 | TRBV28 | CASSLQGWSQSYGEDEQFF
TRBJ2-7 | TRBV5-1 | CASSPGAGYEQYF
TRBJ2-4 | TRBV25-1 | CASRGNLPYIQYF
TRBJ1-5 | TRBV19 | CASSMGWGDRNQPQHF
TRBJ2-7 | TRBV7-2 | CASSSQQGYSYEQYF
TRBJ1-4 | TRBV28 | CASRSGQRNEKLFF
TRBJ2-3 | TRBV7-3 | CASSRRASTDTQYF
TRBJ2-2 | TRBV11-2 | CASQDGRMNTGELFF
TRBJ1-5 | TRBV28 | CASSLRTGNQPQHF
TRBJ1-2 | TRBV28 | CASTQGQGSYGYTF
TRBJ1-1 | TRBV6-5 | CASSYSSGGRSEAFF
TRBJ1-1 | TRBV30 | CAWSEGHRGPFNTEAFF
TRBJ1-1 | TRBV6-5 | CASSGGQGNTEAFF
TRBJ2-3 | TRBV28 | CASSSTSGRAYPDTQYF
TRBJ2-7 | TRBV14 | CASSPSRREQYF
TRBJ2-3 | TRBV9 | CASSVDPSGRCTDTQYF
TRBJ2-3 | TRBV2 | CASLGPTHTDTQYF
TRBJ2-5 | TRBV4-2 | CASSQEASGIHETQYF
TRBJ1-5 | TRBV15 | CATSRATGQASNQPQHF
TRBJ1-3 | TRBV7-6 | CASAEASSGNTIYF
TRBJ2-1 | TRBV7-2 | CASSLYQQFF
TRBJ1-2 | TRBV6-6 | CASSYRGSGSDYGYTF
TRBJ2-3 | TRBV6-5 | CASSYSVAVRDTQYF
TRBJ1-1 | TRBV11-2 | CASSLGWGNTEAFF
TRBJ1-5 | TRBV19 | CASSPWVGSNQPQHF
TRBJ1-1 | TRBV28 | CASSSPDLVNTEAFF
TRBJ1-3 | TRBV5-1 | CASRQEAWDTIYF
TRBJ1-5 | TRBV5-1 | CASSTGVGQPQHF
TRBJ1-1 | TRBV5-1 | CASSLLGGYTEAFF
TRBJ2-2 | TRBV9 | CASSVTSGYTGELFF
TRBJ2-1 | TRBV7-8 | CASSLQGGEQFF
TRBJ2-1 | TRBV29-1 | CSVRVSSYNEQFF
TRBJ1-1 | TRBV29-1 | CSVATSTGGETEAFF
TRBJ2-5 | TRBV5-6 | CASSLGALQETQYF
TRBJ2-5 | TRBV4-3 | CASSQDLGPTGKGETQYF